These 10 T cell receptor beta chains came from one sample sequenced in a study of shared clonotypes between healthy human individuals (dated by TCRdb to 2018 to 2020). The protocol used for the library was the immunoSEQ multiplex PCR assay. TCRdb holds this immuneACCESS table with in-frame rearrangements only. Some clones are missing; in checked studies, unresolved V genes explain under half, and the rest has no known cause. The sample records some 1.5 million clones, more than 95% of which are singletons. Clones ranked in the top ten supply about 1% of the sample. Sequencing input: naive CD4+ T cells sorted from blood. The cell subset or site label, as the study defines it: CD45RA+ positively selected. Receptors were obtained from a man aged 25 to 40 in good health.

This clone was recorded only once. The genes are TRBV11-2 and TRBJ2-7; D assignment may be TRBD1 or TRBD2 (6 bases each). The CDR3 runs to 15 residues. The germline V gene has CDR1 SGHAT and CDR2 FQNNGV. Trimming left V 5 bases short and J 2 bases short, with 16 bases between. The CDR3 nucleotides are TGTGCCAGCAGCCTTGAAAGGGGGGCACCCTACGAGCAGTACTTC. This translates into CASSLERGAPYEQYF.

The sample holds one count of this clone. The chain links TRBV5-1 to TRBJ2-7, with a weak D call TRBD2 (5 bases). The CDR3 contains 15 residues. V was clipped by 1 base and J by 2 bases, with 13 bases between them. From germline, CDR1 is SGHRS and CDR2 YFSETQ. The chain's CDR3 is CASSLLGLAPYEQYF. The CDR3 nucleotides are TGCGCCAGCAGCTTGCTTGGCCTAGCTCCCTACGAGCAGTACTTC.

This chain connects TRBV10-2 to TRBJ1-1, with unresolved D. Germline V gene sequence: CDR1 WSHSY, CDR2 SAAADI. V lost 6 bases to trimming and J lost 4 bases, with 12 bases between them. This CDR3 comprises 13 residues. In nucleotides, the CDR3 is TGCGCCAGCAGGCGTTACGAGGGCACTGAAGCTTTCTTT. It encodes CASRRYEGTEAFF.

The V gene is TRBV20-1, the J gene TRBJ1-1; D remains unclear. V lost 6 bases and J 7 bases, leaving 12 bases between the germline ends. The CDR3 is 11 residues long. Germline CDR1 reads DFQATT; CDR2 reads SNEGSKA (reference sequence). CDR3: CSAKDWDEAFF. The CDR3 DNA sequence: TGCAGTGCCAAGGACTGGGATGAAGCTTTCTTT.

The chain uses TRBV7-6 and TRBJ2-7; D is ambiguous. The ends were cut back, 5 bases at V and 4 bases at J, with 9 bases in the middle. This CDR3 contains 12 residues. The germline gives CDR1 SGHVS, CDR2 FNYEAQ. CDR3 protein: CASSPLEYEQYF. DNA of the CDR3: TGTGCCAGCAGCCCATTAGAATACGAGCAGTACTTC.

The chain recombines TRBV29-1 with TRBJ2-7; TRBD1 aligns across 8 bases. The V and J ends lost 8 bases and 2 bases, in that order; junction bases with no gene match: 5. The CDR3 loop spans 12 amino acids. Germline lookup yields CDR1 SQVTM and CDR2 ANQGSEA. The CDR3: CSIGQGAYEQYF. The CDR3 DNA reads as TGCAGCATAGGACAGGGCGCCTACGAGCAGTACTTC.

This chain links TRBV10-1 with TRBJ2-2, with 9 bases identical to TRBD1. The CDR3 consists of 15 residues. Germline values: CDR1 WNHNN, CDR2 SYGVQD (reference sequence). Trimming took 1 base from V and 6 from J; bases not matched to a gene: 3. The chain's CDR3 is CASSELGQGSGELFF. In DNA form, the CDR3 reads TGCGCCAGCAGTGAGTTGGGACAGGGATCCGGGGAGCTGTTTTTT.

This sequence joins TRBV9 and TRBJ2-2; D is undetermined. CDR3 size: 13 residues. Germline assignment: CDR1 SGDLS and CDR2 YYNGEE. The V end lost 0 bases, the J end lost 6 bases, and 6 bases lay between the germline ends. Here the CDR3 reads CASSVGIPGELFF. CDR3 nucleotide sequence: TGTGCCAGCAGCGTAGGGATCCCCGGGGAGCTGTTTTTT.

This chain uses TRBV10-1 with TRBJ2-2; a weak D match, TRBD1 (5 bases). Germline V gene lookup returns CDR1 WNHNN and CDR2 SYGVQD (reference sequence). The V gene lost 6 bases and the J gene lost 2 bases, with 13 bases spanning the gap. This CDR3 is built from 15 residues. The CDR3 spells CASSQRQINTGELFF. In DNA, the CDR3 is TGCGCCAGCAGCCAAAGACAGATTAACACCGGGGAGCTGTTTTTT.

The J gene is TRBJ1-2, the V gene TRBV10-3; 7 bases line up with TRBD1. V dropped 5 bases and J dropped 0; count of bases not matched to a gene: 9. This CDR3 region has 16 residues. Germline CDR1 is ENHRY and CDR2 is SYGVKD. Here the CDR3 reads CAISTTGQVANYGYTF. In DNA, the CDR3 is TGTGCCATCAGTACAACCGGACAGGTCGCTAACTATGGCTACACCTTC.